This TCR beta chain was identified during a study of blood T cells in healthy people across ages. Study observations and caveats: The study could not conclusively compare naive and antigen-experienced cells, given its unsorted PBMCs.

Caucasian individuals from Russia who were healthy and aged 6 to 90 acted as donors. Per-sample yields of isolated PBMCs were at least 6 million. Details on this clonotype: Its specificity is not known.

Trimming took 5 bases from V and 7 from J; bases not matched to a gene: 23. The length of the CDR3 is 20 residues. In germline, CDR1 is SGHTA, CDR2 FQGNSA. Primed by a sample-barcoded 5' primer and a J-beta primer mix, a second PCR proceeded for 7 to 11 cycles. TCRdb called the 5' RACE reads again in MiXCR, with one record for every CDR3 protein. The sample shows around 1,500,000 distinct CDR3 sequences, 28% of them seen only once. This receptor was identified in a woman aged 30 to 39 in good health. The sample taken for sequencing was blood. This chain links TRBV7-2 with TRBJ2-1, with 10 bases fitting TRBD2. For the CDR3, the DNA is TGTGCCAGCAGCCGTAAAAAGAGAGGAGAACCGAGCGGGAGGGGTAATGAGCAGTTCTTC. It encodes CASSRKKRGEPSGRGNEQFF.